The sequence of this TCR beta chain was determined in a study of graft-versus-host responses after intestinal transplantation. As for the study in general: Recipients received multivisceral, liver-intestinal, or isolated intestinal transplants. All of the recipients had induction that used anti-thymocyte globulin, then tacrolimus and steroids for approximately 3 years.

On this clone: Its antigen is still unknown.

Study-level points and caveats: Circulating GvH clone levels at their peak were associated with HvG declines (early post-transplant). Individuals carrying graft-donor T cell macrochimerism showed high graft-versus-host to host-versus-graft clonal ratios in allografts.

The germline V gene encodes CDR1 MNHEY and CDR2 SVGAGI. V was trimmed by 7 bases and J by 5 bases, leaving 8 bases between them. CDR3 size: 11 residues. Clones were read by immunoSEQ multiplex PCR, and TCRdb kept only the in-frame ones, dropping some. The table lists over 70,000 clones, around 96% of them singletons. V and J are TRBV6-5 and TRBJ1-1; D unresolved. Source: unstimulated CD8+ T cells sorted from spleen or lymph node cells, taken before intestinal transplant. This receptor was identified in a human donor who received an intestinal transplant. CDR3 region: CASNQGTEAFF. Here the CDR3 DNA reads TGTGCCAGCAATCAAGGTACTGAAGCTTTCTTT.